The rows below give T cell receptor beta chains drawn from one sample of a study of beta chain features in type 1 diabetes. Here immunoSEQ multiplex PCR was the method, and the copy in TCRdb shows in-frame clones only, minus some. This table holds 120,000 to 150,000 clones, over 9.5% found once. The sequenced sample was naive CD4+ T cells from blood. The receptors were gathered from a man aged 18 to 29 in good health. The CDR3 runs from the conserved cysteine through the conserved F or W. The order of the fields is clone size, D gene, CDR3 length, V gene, J gene, CDR3 DNA, CDR3 protein. D genes are given only for firm matches. Rows give clone size only sometimes, using once, few, many, or a class for an expanded clone.

abundance: NA; d_gene: NA; len: 14; v_gene: TRBV18; j_gene: TRBJ1-5; CDR3nt: TGTGCCAGCTCACCAGCAACAAGCAATCAGCCCCAGCATTTT; CDR3aa: CASSPATSNQPQHF
abundance: few; d_gene: NA; len: 16; v_gene: TRBV14; j_gene: TRBJ2-2; CDR3nt: TGTGCCAGCAGCCAAGAAAACAGGGTGTACACCGGGGAGCTGTTTTTT; CDR3aa: CASSQENRVYTGELFF
abundance: few; d_gene: TRBD2; len: 15; v_gene: TRBV11-3; j_gene: TRBJ2-1; CDR3nt: TGTGCCAGCAGCTTTCGAGTCGGGGGGGCCAATGAGCAGTTCTTC; CDR3aa: CASSFRVGGANEQFF
abundance: NA; d_gene: TRBD2; len: 16; v_gene: TRBV7-2; j_gene: TRBJ2-3; CDR3nt: TGTGCCAGCAGCTCCCGCGGTAGCGGGGGGGCGAGTACGCAGTATTTT; CDR3aa: CASSSRGSGGASTQYF
abundance: few; d_gene: TRBD2; len: 13; v_gene: TRBV10-3; j_gene: TRBJ2-7; CDR3nt: TGTGCCATCAGTGAGCGGGGGGGCTACGAGCAGTACTTC; CDR3aa: CAISERGGYEQYF
abundance: NA; d_gene: NA; len: 15; v_gene: TRBV2; j_gene: TRBJ2-7; CDR3nt: TGTGCCAGCAGTGAAATTTGGCAGGGTGCCTACGAGCAGTACTTC; CDR3aa: CASSEIWQGAYEQYF
abundance: few; d_gene: NA; len: 12; v_gene: TRBV7-2; j_gene: TRBJ2-7; CDR3nt: TGTGCCAGCAGCGCCGCACAGGGTCCGCGGCACTTC; CDR3aa: CASSAAQGPRHF
abundance: NA; d_gene: NA; len: 13; v_gene: TRBV6-5; j_gene: TRBJ1-6; CDR3nt: TGTGCCAGCAGTGAGTACAGGGATTCACCCCTCCACTTT; CDR3aa: CASSEYRDSPLHF
abundance: few; d_gene: NA; len: 14; v_gene: TRBV30; j_gene: TRBJ2-7; CDR3nt: TGTGCCTGGAGGGATAGGGGGGGCCTCTACGAGCAGTACTTC; CDR3aa: CAWRDRGGLYEQYF
abundance: few; d_gene: TRBD2; len: 15; v_gene: TRBV18; j_gene: TRBJ2-1; CDR3nt: TGTGCCAGCTCACCTACTAGCGGGGGAAACAATGAGCAGTTCTTC; CDR3aa: CASSPTSGGNNEQFF
abundance: NA; d_gene: TRBD1; len: 16; v_gene: TRBV5-1; j_gene: TRBJ2-4; CDR3nt: TGCGCCAGCAGCTTAGGTCCGGGACAGGGGCTTAACATTCAGTACTTC; CDR3aa: CASSLGPGQGLNIQYF
abundance: NA; d_gene: NA; len: 13; v_gene: TRBV4-1; j_gene: TRBJ2-7; CDR3nt: TGCGCCAGCAGCCAAGATCTTAGCTACGAGCAGTACTTC; CDR3aa: CASSQDLSYEQYF
abundance: few; d_gene: NA; len: 15; v_gene: TRBV14; j_gene: TRBJ2-7; CDR3nt: TGTGCCAGCAGCCAACTGGCGGGGAGCCGCTACGAGCAGTACTTC; CDR3aa: CASSQLAGSRYEQYF
abundance: few; d_gene: NA; len: 13; v_gene: TRBV6-1; j_gene: TRBJ2-5; CDR3nt: TGTGCCAGCAGTGAACGGGGTATGGAGACCCAGTACTTC; CDR3aa: CASSERGMETQYF
abundance: NA; d_gene: TRBD1; len: 16; v_gene: TRBV19; j_gene: TRBJ2-7; CDR3nt: TGTGCCAGTAGTCAAGGGACAGGGCCAGGCGTACACGAGCAGTACTTC; CDR3aa: CASSQGTGPGVHEQYF
abundance: NA; d_gene: NA; len: 14; v_gene: TRBV5-4; j_gene: TRBJ2-3; CDR3nt: TGTGCCAGCAGCTTGGGGTTACTCACAGATACGCAGTATTTT; CDR3aa: CASSLGLLTDTQYF
abundance: many; d_gene: NA; len: 13; v_gene: TRBV7-2; j_gene: TRBJ1-6; CDR3nt: TGTGCCAGCAGATTAATCGGGGGATCACCCCTCCACTTT; CDR3aa: CASRLIGGSPLHF
abundance: NA; d_gene: TRBD1; len: 14; v_gene: TRBV2; j_gene: TRBJ2-7; CDR3nt: TGTGCCAGCAGTGCGGACAGGGGTCACCACGAGCAGTACTTC; CDR3aa: CASSADRGHHEQYF
abundance: few; d_gene: TRBD1; len: 13; v_gene: TRBV18; j_gene: TRBJ2-5; CDR3nt: TGTGCCAGCTCACTGACAGGGGAAGAGACCCAGTACTTC; CDR3aa: CASSLTGEETQYF
abundance: NA; d_gene: NA; len: 15; v_gene: TRBV21-1; j_gene: TRBJ1-5; CDR3nt: TGTGCCAGCACCTGGACAGGAGACGGCAATCAGCCCCAGCATTTT; CDR3aa: CASTWTGDGNQPQHF
abundance: NA; d_gene: NA; len: 15; v_gene: TRBV11-3; j_gene: TRBJ2-1; CDR3nt: TGTGCCAGCAGCTTAGACAGTTCTTACTACAATGAGCAGTTCTTC; CDR3aa: CASSLDSSYYNEQFF
abundance: NA; d_gene: NA; len: 13; v_gene: TRBV19; j_gene: TRBJ2-5; CDR3nt: TGTGCCAGTACCCGGGGGGCGCAAGAGACCCAGTACTTC; CDR3aa: CASTRGAQETQYF
abundance: NA; d_gene: NA; len: 15; v_gene: TRBV6-4; j_gene: TRBJ1-4; CDR3nt: TGTGCCAGCAGTTTTAACGGTGCAACTAATGAAAAACTGTTTTTT; CDR3aa: CASSFNGATNEKLFF
abundance: many; d_gene: NA; len: 15; v_gene: TRBV7-9; j_gene: TRBJ2-5; CDR3nt: TGTGCCAGCAGCTTATCTCTCGGGGGCCAAGAGACCCAGTACTTC; CDR3aa: CASSLSLGGQETQYF
abundance: few; d_gene: NA; len: 10; v_gene: TRBV20-1; j_gene: TRBJ2-5; CDR3nt: TGCAGTGCCCTACAAGAGACCCAGTACTTC; CDR3aa: CSALQETQYF
abundance: few; d_gene: TRBD1; len: 15; v_gene: TRBV25-1; j_gene: TRBJ2-5; CDR3nt: TGTGCCAGCAGCCCAACCACAGGGGATCAAGAGACCCAGTACTTC; CDR3aa: CASSPTTGDQETQYF
abundance: few; d_gene: NA; len: 15; v_gene: TRBV28; j_gene: TRBJ1-6; CDR3nt: TGTGCCAGCAGTCGCGGAGCCGGGGAACTTTCACCCCTCCACTTT; CDR3aa: CASSRGAGELSPLHF
abundance: few; d_gene: TRBD1; len: 14; v_gene: TRBV30; j_gene: TRBJ2-7; CDR3nt: TGTGCCTGGAGGCGGACAGGAGGACCCTACGAGCAGTACTTC; CDR3aa: CAWRRTGGPYEQYF
abundance: many; d_gene: NA; len: 15; v_gene: TRBV23-1; j_gene: TRBJ2-1; CDR3nt: TGCGCCAGCAGTCTAACACGGCGGGACTACAATGAGCAGTTCTTC; CDR3aa: CASSLTRRDYNEQFF
abundance: few; d_gene: TRBD2; len: 16; v_gene: TRBV30; j_gene: TRBJ2-5; CDR3nt: TGTGCCTGGAGTGCCGGACTAGCGGGGAAAAAAGAGACCCAGTACTTC; CDR3aa: CAWSAGLAGKKETQYF
abundance: NA; d_gene: NA; len: 14; v_gene: TRBV6-6; j_gene: TRBJ1-2; CDR3nt: TGTGCCAGCAGTGCAGCAACTACTAACTATGGCTACACCTTC; CDR3aa: CASSAATTNYGYTF
abundance: few; d_gene: NA; len: 16; v_gene: TRBV9; j_gene: TRBJ1-4; CDR3nt: TGTGCCAGCAGCGCCACGGGAGGGGACGGGTGGGAAAAACTGTTTTTT; CDR3aa: CASSATGGDGWEKLFF
abundance: NA; d_gene: TRBD1; len: 15; v_gene: TRBV27; j_gene: TRBJ2-7; CDR3nt: TGTGCCAGCAGTTTATCGACAGGGGGCACAAACGAGCAGTACTTC; CDR3aa: CASSLSTGGTNEQYF
abundance: NA; d_gene: NA; len: 14; v_gene: TRBV6-5; j_gene: TRBJ1-2; CDR3nt: TGTGCCAGCAGGCCCCGGGTTGGGTACTATGGCTACACCTTC; CDR3aa: CASRPRVGYYGYTF
abundance: NA; d_gene: TRBD2; len: 14; v_gene: TRBV6-5; j_gene: TRBJ2-1; CDR3nt: TGTGCCAGCATGGTGGGACTAAGCCACAATGAGCAGTTCTTC; CDR3aa: CASMVGLSHNEQFF
abundance: few; d_gene: NA; len: 14; v_gene: TRBV19; j_gene: TRBJ1-1; CDR3nt: TGTGCCAGTAGTGCGACAGTAATGAACACTGAAGCTTTCTTT; CDR3aa: CASSATVMNTEAFF
abundance: NA; d_gene: TRBD1; len: 15; v_gene: TRBV7-2; j_gene: TRBJ2-5; CDR3nt: TGTGCCAGCAGCTTTTGGACAGGGGGCGGAGAGACCCAGTACTTC; CDR3aa: CASSFWTGGGETQYF
abundance: NA; d_gene: TRBD1; len: 15; v_gene: TRBV6-6; j_gene: TRBJ1-4; CDR3nt: TGTGCCAGCAGACCGAACAGGGGGCAGCCTGAAAAACTGTTTTTT; CDR3aa: CASRPNRGQPEKLFF
abundance: few; d_gene: TRBD2; len: 16; v_gene: TRBV7-9; j_gene: TRBJ2-7; CDR3nt: TGTGCCAGCAGCTCCCCGAATTGGGGGGGTTTCTACGAGCAGTACTTC; CDR3aa: CASSSPNWGGFYEQYF
abundance: few; d_gene: NA; len: 16; v_gene: TRBV19; j_gene: TRBJ1-1; CDR3nt: TGTGCCAGTAGTATCTGGGCCGGGGGGAGGAACACTGAAGCTTTCTTT; CDR3aa: CASSIWAGGRNTEAFF
abundance: NA; d_gene: TRBD1; len: 14; v_gene: TRBV5-1; j_gene: TRBJ1-5; CDR3nt: TGCGCCAGCAGACCAGGACAGGACGCACAGCCCCAGCATTTT; CDR3aa: CASRPGQDAQPQHF
abundance: NA; d_gene: TRBD2; len: 18; v_gene: TRBV4-2; j_gene: TRBJ2-7; CDR3nt: TGTGCCAGCAGCCAAGCATCAGCGGGGGGGCTCAGCTCCTACGAGCAGTACTTC; CDR3aa: CASSQASAGGLSSYEQYF
abundance: few; d_gene: NA; len: 17; v_gene: TRBV7-6; j_gene: TRBJ2-3; CDR3nt: TGTGCCAGCAGCTTAACCAGGGGGGTATTTAGCACAGATACGCAGTATTTT; CDR3aa: CASSLTRGVFSTDTQYF
abundance: NA; d_gene: NA; len: 16; v_gene: TRBV7-6; j_gene: TRBJ2-6; CDR3nt: TGTGCCAGCAGCCAAGCGGCTAACACTGGGGCCAACGTCCTGACTTTC; CDR3aa: CASSQAANTGANVLTF
abundance: few; d_gene: NA; len: 14; v_gene: TRBV7-2; j_gene: TRBJ2-2; CDR3nt: TGTGCCAGCCGACTAGAACGGAACACCGGGGAGCTGTTTTTT; CDR3aa: CASRLERNTGELFF